Listed here are 8 T cell receptor beta chains from one sample, sequenced in a study of Ad26.COV2.S vaccination and SARS-CoV-2 variants. Using immunoSEQ multiplex PCR, the repertoire was profiled, and TCRdb retains in-frame clones only, with some absent. The sample contains roughly 330,000 clones, roughly 90% of which appear only once. Treatment reported: over 15 received Ad26.COV2.S at low or high dose, single or two shots; roughly five received placebo; per-sample allocation not given. Sampling occurred on day 63 after the first vaccine or placebo injection. Sample: peripheral blood, taken in a trial of Ad26.COV2.S vaccine versus placebo. The origin of the receptors is a person aged 18-65 years who received the Ad26.COV2.S COVID-19 vaccine or a placebo.

The V and J genes are TRBV6-2 or TRBV6-3 and TRBJ2-1; D possibly corresponds to TRBD2 (5 bases). V lost 5 bases, J lost 13 bases, and 12 bases lay in between. The CDR3 extends over 11 amino acids. In germline, CDR1 is MNHEY, CDR2 SVGEGT. The CDR3 DNA is TGTGCCAGCAGTGACGGACTGGGACAGTTCTTC. It is translated as CASSDGLGQFF.

The chain is built from TRBV27 and TRBJ1-3; TRBD1 matches at 10 bases. Germline values: CDR1 MNHEY, CDR2 SMNVEV (reference sequence). The V segment lost 3 bases and the J segment 4 bases; nucleotides outside the gene matches: 3. This CDR3 has 15 amino acids. For the CDR3, the DNA is TGTGCCAGCAGTTTCGGGACAGGGGACGGAAACACCATATATTTT. Protein product: CASSFGTGDGNTIYF.

This clone was counted only a few times. The chain is built from TRBV2 and TRBJ2-2, with D possibly matching TRBD2 (5 bases). CDR3 length equals 13 residues. Germline values: CDR1 SNHLY, CDR2 FYNNEI. V lost 7 bases to trimming and J lost 6 bases, with 12 bases between them. The DNA of the CDR3 is TGTGCCAGCATCCGGGATCTCCCCGGGGAGCTGTTTTTT. Its translation is CASIRDLPGELFF.

The chain uses TRBV7-9 and TRBJ2-7; no clear D gene. Germline lookup yields CDR1 SEHNR and CDR2 FQNEAQ (reference sequence). The CDR3 has 14 residues. With 8 bases removed from V and 0 bases from J, the gap between germline ends came to 14 bases. The CDR3, as DNA: TGTGCCAGCCCAAGGGTGGGTAGCTCCTACGAGCAGTACTTC. This encodes CASPRVGSSYEQYF. The full variable domain, with the rest looked up from reference TRBV7-9 and TRBJ2-7, is DTGVSQNPRHKITKRGQNVTFRCDPISEHNRLYWYRQTLGQGPEFLTYFQNEAQLEKSRLLSDRFSAERPKGSFSTLEIQRTEQGDSAMYLCASPRVGSSYEQYFGPGTRLTVT.

This rearrangement joins TRBV19 to TRBJ1-2; D remains unclear. This CDR3 comprises 15 residues. Per the germline V gene, CDR1 is LNHDA and CDR2 is SQIVND (reference sequence). The ends were cut back, 1 base at V and 3 bases at J, with 12 bases in the middle. CDR3 nucleotides: TGTGCCAGTAGTATAGGTGCCCGGCGGGACTATGGCTACACCTTC. Residues: CASSIGARRDYGYTF.

In nucleotides, the CDR3 is TGCAGCGTTGAAGACAGGTACAATGAGCAGTTCTTC. This encodes CSVEDRYNEQFF. The chain carries TRBV29-1 and TRBJ2-1, with no clear D. Germline lookup yields CDR1 SQVTM and CDR2 ANQGSEA. The CDR3 has 12 amino acids. V shed 0 bases and J shed 4 bases, with 4 bases lying between them.

The chain joins TRBV6-7 to TRBJ1-5, with D unresolved. TRBV6-7 is treated as an ORF (open reading frame) with a function not yet certain. Between the trimmed V and J ends, which lost 8 bases and 9 bases, there was a span of 8 bases. The length of the CDR3 is 10 residues. The CDR3 loop reads CASPSWPQHF. The CDR3 nucleotides are TGTGCCAGCCCGTCGTGGCCCCAGCATTTT.

The CDR3 is CASRDRGSGGYTF. The DNA of the CDR3 is TGTGCCAGCAGGGACAGGGGATCCGGCGGCTACACCTTC. This chain joins TRBV6-6 and TRBJ1-2; the match to TRBD1 covers 9 bases. CDR1 and CDR2 (germline): MNHNY, SVGAGI (reference sequence). The junction had 7 bases not matched to a gene; V was cut back by 6 bases and J by 8 bases. This CDR3 spans 13 amino acids.